A single sample gave rise to the 20 T cell receptor beta chains below, sequenced in a study of molecular identifiers for immune sequencing clone quantification. TCRdb reprocessed the PCR reads via MiXCR and lists one record per CDR3 protein. The repertoire has fewer than 350,000 distinct CDR3 sequences, around 21% of them found once; the top ten carry approximately 0.8%. Input material: naive CD8+ T cells from blood, with Jurkat cell RNA spiked in. Subset here: FACS-sorted CD8+CD4-CCR7+CD45RA+ naive T cells. These TCRs come from a human donor in good health. Some libraries in this study had Jurkat cell RNA spiked in.

This clonotype was recorded at least ten times. The chain uses TRBV7-6 and TRBJ1-5, with a weak D call TRBD1 (5 bases). The CDR3 contains 16 residues. V lost 1 base to trimming and J lost 4 bases, with 14 bases between them. Germline CDR1 SGHVS, CDR2 FNYEAQ. The chain's CDR3 is CASSLGGPGSNQPQHF. The CDR3 bases are TGTGCCAGCAGCTTAGGGGGCCCAGGGTCAAATCAGCCCCAGCATTTT.

This clonotype was detected only a few times. The V and J genes are TRBV19 and TRBJ2-6, with D hard to call. V was pared by 3 bases and J by 0 bases, with 15 bases between. The CDR3 is 18 amino acids. CDR1 and CDR2 from the germline V gene are LNHDA and SQIVND (reference sequence). The DNA for the CDR3 is TGTGCCAGTAGTATTTATGTTCGGCTTAACTCTGGGGCCAACGTCCTGACTTTC. Translation: CASSIYVRLNSGANVLTF.

To note about this clonotype: This may be a read error, as it is one base from a much larger clone. The gene calls are TRBV14 and TRBJ1-2; weak D call: TRBD1 (6 bases). Trimming removed 3 bases from V and 8 bases from J, with 13 bases in between. This CDR3 has 13 residues. Per the germline V gene, CDR1 is SGHDN and CDR2 is FVKESK. The CDR3 DNA sequence: TGTGCCAGCAGCCAGGCAGGGGCTCTGGGCTACACCTTC. Translation gives CASSQAGALGYTF.

This clonotype was found many times. The chain carries TRBV5-4 and TRBJ1-2; 8 nucleotides line up with TRBD1. The trim removed 0 bases at V and 7 bases at J, leaving 14 bases unmatched. The V gene's germline CDR1 is SGHNT and CDR2 YYREEE (reference sequence). The CDR3 length is 17 residues. This CDR3 is CASSLDGQGPIIGGYTF. The CDR3 bases are TGTGCCAGCAGCTTGGATGGACAGGGTCCCATTATAGGTGGCTACACCTTC.

This clonotype was seen many times. The V gene is TRBV28, the J gene TRBJ2-7, with 9 bases identical to TRBD1. After removal of 6 bases from V and 2 bases from J, the junction contained 8 bases not matched to a gene. Looked up from germline, CDR1 is MDHEN and CDR2 is SYDVKM. The CDR3 contains 15 residues. Here the CDR3 reads CASSARTGVPYEQYF. The CDR3 DNA follows: TGTGCCAGCAGCGCGAGGACAGGGGTCCCCTACGAGCAGTACTTC.

This clonotype has at least ten counts. The CDR3: CASGAGGFGTDTQYF. Here the CDR3 DNA reads TGTGCCAGCGGGGCCGGGGGTTTCGGGACAGATACGCAGTATTTT. The chain links TRBV11-2 to TRBJ2-3; tentative D call: TRBD2 (6 bases). Trimming stripped 8 bases from V and 3 bases from J, with 18 bases between. In germline, CDR1 is SGHAT, CDR2 FQNNGV. The CDR3 spans 15 residues. The whole variable domain, filled in from reference TRBV11-2 and TRBJ2-3, reads EAGVAQSPRYKIIEKRQSVAFWCNPISGHATLYWYQQILGQGPKLLIQFQNNGVVDDSQLPKDRFSAERLKGVDSTLKIQPAKLEDSAVYLCASGAGGFGTDTQYFGPGTRLTVL.

Ten or more counts support this clonotype. The chain uses TRBV6-2 or TRBV6-3 and TRBJ1-5, with 8 positions matching TRBD1. With V trimmed by 6 bases and J by 1 base, 5 bases remained unmatched. CDR1 MNHEY and CDR2 SVGEGT come from the germline V gene. This CDR3 spans 15 amino acids. The CDR3 bases are TGTGCCAGCAGCTCCCAGGGGGCCAGCAATCAGCCCCAGCATTTT. Its protein product is CASSSQGASNQPQHF.

This clonotype was counted ten times or more. The chain is built from TRBV2 and TRBJ1-5; weak D call: TRBD1 (5 bases). V gave up 3 bases and J gave up 0 bases, with 15 bases separating them. The CDR3 is 17 residues long. Per germline, CDR1 SNHLY and CDR2 FYNNEI. The CDR3 is CASSEDTPKHSNQPQHF. The DNA of the CDR3 is TGTGCCAGCAGTGAGGACACCCCAAAACATAGCAATCAGCCCCAGCATTTT.

This clonotype was found a few times. The rearrangement uses TRBV20-1 and TRBJ2-5; 11 nucleotides match TRBD2. Germline V gene lookup returns CDR1 DFQATT and CDR2 SNEGSKA (reference sequence). The junction had 1 base not matched to a gene; V was cut back by 4 bases and J by 3 bases. This CDR3 has 13 amino acids. CDR3 sequence (DNA): TGCAGTGCTAAGACTAGCGGGGAAGAGACCCAGTACTTC. Its protein is CSAKTSGEETQYF.

The chain links TRBV28 to TRBJ2-7; D might be TRBD1 (6 bases). Between the trimmed V and J ends, which lost 4 bases and 2 bases, there was a span of 12 bases. The CDR3 has 14 amino acids. Germline values: CDR1 MDHEN, CDR2 SYDVKM. The CDR3 region is CASSWAGVAYEQYF. The CDR3, as DNA: TGTGCCAGCAGTTGGGCAGGGGTGGCCTACGAGCAGTACTTC. Combining the CDR3 with reference TRBV28 and TRBJ2-7 gives the whole variable domain DVKVTQSSRYLVKRTGEKVFLECVQDMDHENMFWYRQDPGLGLRLIYFSYDVKMKEKGDIPEGYSVSREKKERFSLILESASTNQTSMYLCASSWAGVAYEQYFGPGTRLTVT.

This clonotype was detected ten times or more. The genes are TRBV29-1 and TRBJ2-2; D may be TRBD1 or TRBD2 (5 bases each). Germline V CDR1 and CDR2: SQVTM, ANQGSEA. Trimming removed 6 bases at V and 1 base at J, with 12 bases between. The CDR3 length is 14 residues. The CDR3 DNA reads as TGCAGCGTGCTGGGGGTTCTGAACACCGGGGAGCTGTTTTTT. Translating it yields CSVLGVLNTGELFF.

Of note for this clonotype: This may be a read error, as it is one base from a much larger clone. The CDR3 sequence is CVSSPPGAKNIQYF. In DNA, the CDR3 is TGTGTCAGCAGCCCGCCGGGGGCCAAAAACATTCAGTACTTC. The V call is TRBV6-5, the J call TRBJ2-4; D is possibly TRBD2 (5 bases). Germline V gene lookup returns CDR1 MNHEY and CDR2 SVGAGI. CDR3 length equals 14 residues.

In this sample, this clonotype turned up many times. The J gene is TRBJ2-3, the V gene TRBV6-4; 9 positions agree with TRBD2. CDR3 length: 15 amino acids. CDR1 MRHNA and CDR2 SNTAGT come from the germline V gene. The V and J ends lost 2 bases and 5 bases, in that order; junction bases with no gene match: 5. In DNA, the CDR3 is TGTGCCAGCAGTGACGGGACTAGCCTGGAAGATACGCAGTATTTT. Its translation is CASSDGTSLEDTQYF.

At least ten counts were recorded for this clonotype. The chain couples TRBV27 to TRBJ2-6; 7 bases fit TRBD1. This CDR3 spans 16 amino acids. V shed 5 bases and J 0 bases; nucleotides not matched to a gene: 4. CDR1 and CDR2 (germline): MNHEY, SMNVEV (reference sequence). In nucleotides, the CDR3 is TGTGCCAGCAGTATTACAGGGGTCTCTGGGGCCAACGTCCTGACTTTC. It translates to CASSITGVSGANVLTF.

A few counts support this clonotype. Just one base apart from a much larger clone, this may be a read error. This chain joins TRBV12-3 or TRBV12-4 and TRBJ2-5; no firm D call. The CDR3 length is 14 residues. The CDR3 loop is CASSTDPYQETRYF. In DNA form, the CDR3 reads TGTGCCAGCAGTACCGACCCGTACCAAGAGACCCGGTACTTC.

About this clonotype: Since a much larger clone is just one base distant, this may be a read error. Because it lacks the conserved phenylalanine or tryptophan at the end, this CDR3 is likely a read error. The chain has TRBV4-1 and TRBJ1-1, with 8 bases fitting TRBD1. The CDR3 has 14 amino acids. From germline, CDR1 is MGHRA and CDR2 YSYEKL. J lost 5 bases, V lost 2 bases, and 4 bases had no gene match. CDR3 sequence reads: CASSQPGGETEAFS. As DNA, the CDR3 is TGCGCCAGCAGCCAACCAGGGGGCGAAACTGAAGCTTTCTCT.

This clonotype was observed many times. The rearrangement uses TRBV7-8 and TRBJ2-3; weak D call: TRBD2 (6 bases). Germline V CDR1 and CDR2: SGHVS, FQNEAQ. CDR3 length: 14 amino acids. Trimming shortened V by 5 bases and J by 5 bases, and 14 bases separated the two germline ends. The CDR3 nucleotides read TGTGCCAGCAGCCCCCGGGAGCAGTTAGATACGCAGTATTTT. Its translation: CASSPREQLDTQYF.

This clonotype has a handful of counts. The V and J genes are TRBV11-2 and TRBJ1-1; D remains ambiguous. V shed 5 bases and J shed 4 bases, with 23 bases lying between them. This CDR3 is built from 17 residues. Germline-derived CDR1 and CDR2 are SGHAT and FQNNGV. The CDR3: CASSQKRNLGSITEAFF. The CDR3 bases are TGTGCCAGCAGCCAAAAGAGGAACCTCGGAAGTATCACTGAAGCTTTCTTT.

As concerns this clonotype: Because it lacks the conserved phenylalanine or tryptophan at the end, this CDR3 is likely a read error. The rearrangement links TRBV10-3 to TRBJ2-7; D may be TRBD1 (6 bases). The CDR3 is 15 residues long. Germline-derived CDR1 and CDR2 are ENHRY and SYGVKD. The ends were cut back, 1 base at V and 2 bases at J, with 12 bases in the middle. The CDR3 spells CAISELQGFAYEQYI. CDR3 DNA: TGTGCCATCAGTGAGTTACAGGGATTTGCCTACGAGCAGTACATC.

This clonotype was recorded at least ten times. V is TRBV27 and J is TRBJ1-2; TRBD1 matches at 7 bases. The germline CDR1 and CDR2 sequences are MNHEY and SMNVEV (reference sequence). J was trimmed by 2 bases and V by 1 base; bases with no gene match: 10. This CDR3 comprises 17 residues. The DNA of the CDR3 is TGTGCCAGCAGTTTATTCCCTCGGGCAGGGGGAAACTATGGCTACACCTTC. Its translation: CASSLFPRAGGNYGYTF.